Following are 8 T cell receptor beta chains from one sample sequenced in a study of blood T cell repertoires in COVID-19. Method: immunoSEQ multiplex PCR; TCRdb's copy keeps in-frame clones and lacks some. There are 350,000 to 450,000 clones in the sample; 85% occur only once, and roughly 3.7% lies in the top ten. Sequenced: peripheral blood. These receptors were collected from a woman under 30 with acute or convalescent COVID-19.

This clone was recorded only once. This chain links TRBV6-5 with TRBJ1-1, with D maybe TRBD1 (6 bases). V lost 8 bases to trimming and J lost 8 bases, with 15 bases between them. Germline values: CDR1 MNHEY, CDR2 SVGAGI. The CDR3 totals 12 residues. In nucleotides, the CDR3 is TGTGCCAGCGCCCCCGTCGGGACAGAAGCTTTCTTT. Encoded protein: CASAPVGTEAFF.

The rearrangement links TRBV30 to TRBJ2-3; TRBD2 agrees at 8 bases. Germline CDR1 and CDR2: GTSNPN and SVGIG (reference sequence). The CDR3 runs 15 residues. V lost 0 bases and J lost 5; bases outside the gene matches: 7. The CDR3 is CAWSVGGGRGDTQYF. CDR3 sequence (DNA): TGTGCCTGGAGTGTCGGGGGGGGCCGGGGAGATACGCAGTATTTT.

V gene TRBV28 combines with J gene TRBJ1-4, with D unresolved. Germline lookup yields CDR1 MDHEN and CDR2 SYDVKM. The CDR3 sequence is 16 residues long. Deletions cut 5 bases from V and 5 bases from J, with 18 bases between. CDR3 residues: CASSIPEALSNEKLFF. In DNA form, the CDR3 reads TGTGCCAGCAGTATCCCCGAGGCACTTAGCAATGAAAAACTGTTTTTT. The full variable domain, with the rest looked up from reference TRBV28 and TRBJ1-4, is DVKVTQSSRYLVKRTGEKVFLECVQDMDHENMFWYRQDPGLGLRLIYFSYDVKMKEKGDIPEGYSVSREKKERFSLILESASTNQTSMYLCASSIPEALSNEKLFFGSGTQLSVL.

The CDR3 here is CASSEETREPDTQYF. CDR3 DNA sequence: TGTGCCAGCAGTGAAGAGACTAGGGAGCCAGATACGCAGTATTTT. The chain couples TRBV6-1 to TRBJ2-3; D might be TRBD2 (6 bases). CDR3 length equals 15 residues. V lost 1 base and J 4 bases, leaving 12 bases between the germline ends. Germline CDR1 is MNHNS and CDR2 is SASEGT.

The chain recombines TRBV2 with TRBJ1-1, with 7 nucleotides matching TRBD1. Germline V gene lookup returns CDR1 SNHLY and CDR2 FYNNEI. Losses at the gene ends were 8 bases for V and 4 bases for J; bases not matched to a gene: 10. The CDR3 spans 14 residues. CDR3: CASLVSGGSTEAFF. CDR3 DNA: TGTGCCAGCCTAGTATCAGGGGGTTCCACTGAAGCTTTCTTT.

The chain joins TRBV7-3 to TRBJ2-1, with 13 bases lining up with TRBD2. CDR1 is SGHTA, CDR2 FQGTGA, per germline. J was trimmed by 0 bases and V by 4 bases; bases with no gene match: 15. The CDR3 totals 21 residues. CDR3 bases: TGTGCCAGCAGCTCACCGCCGGGACTAGCGGGATCCTCGAGCTCCTACAATGAGCAGTTCTTC. Its translation: CASSSPPGLAGSSSSYNEQFF.

V and J are TRBV6-5 and TRBJ2-5; D is uncertain. Germline V gene sequence: CDR1 MNHEY, CDR2 SVGAGI. Trimming removed 4 bases from V and 4 bases from J, with 16 bases in between. The CDR3 runs 15 residues. DNA for the CDR3: TGTGCCAGCAGTTTAGTGTCAACTACCAGAGAGACCCAGTACTTC. Protein: CASSLVSTTRETQYF.

This sequence joins TRBV29-1 and TRBJ2-7; tentatively, D is TRBD1 (5 bases). The V and J ends lost 7 bases and 2 bases respectively, with 15 bases between them. Germline CDR1 is SQVTM and CDR2 is ANQGSEA. CDR3 size: 13 residues. CDR3 DNA sequence: TGCAGCGCCGAGGTTGACAGAGCCTACGAGCAGTACTTC. It specifies CSAEVDRAYEQYF.